These 30 T cell receptor beta chains share one sample of origin, sequenced in a study of T cell responses to AZD1222 COVID-19 vaccine. Only in-frame clones appear in the TCRdb table, and some are missing; sequencing was by immunoSEQ multiplex PCR. The sample has more than 150,000 clones, approximately 94% seen once; the top ten hold roughly 1.7%. Sequenced material: peripheral blood, taken 28 days after the second AZD1222 dose. These receptors were collected from an adult who received the AZD1222 COVID-19 vaccine.

The genes are TRBV24-1 and TRBJ2-3; TRBD2 agrees at 10 bases. Losses at the gene ends were 3 bases for V and 1 base for J; bases not matched to a gene: 3. CDR1 is KGHDR and CDR2 is SFDVKD in the germline V gene. The CDR3 has 16 amino acids. The chain's CDR3 is CATSDLAGACTDTQYF. The CDR3 nucleotides are TGTGCCACCAGTGATCTAGCGGGGGCCTGCACAGATACGCAGTATTTT.

The chain recombines TRBV11-2 with TRBJ2-5, with a tentative D call TRBD1 (6 bases). From germline, CDR1 is SGHAT and CDR2 FQNNGV. The V end was cut by 4 bases, the J end by 3 bases, with 12 bases between. This CDR3 has 14 residues. The DNA of the CDR3 is TGTGCCAGCAGCTCCGGGACACCCGAAGAGACCCAGTACTTC. It yields the protein CASSSGTPEETQYF.

V and J are TRBV11-2 and TRBJ2-2; 11 bases fit TRBD2. Trimming cost V 1 base and J 6 bases; bases outside gene matches: 4. CDR3 length equals 16 residues. From germline, CDR1 is SGHAT and CDR2 FQNNGV. This CDR3 reads CASSLATSGIAGELFF. The CDR3 nucleotides are TGTGCCAGCAGCTTAGCGACTAGCGGGATCGCCGGGGAGCTGTTTTTT. Full variable domain (rest looked up from reference TRBV11-2 and TRBJ2-2): EAGVAQSPRYKIIEKRQSVAFWCNPISGHATLYWYQQILGQGPKLLIQFQNNGVVDDSQLPKDRFSAERLKGVDSTLKIQPAKLEDSAVYLCASSLATSGIAGELFFGEGSRLTVL.

V and J are TRBV10-1 and TRBJ1-1; no firm D call. V was trimmed by 5 bases and J by 0 bases, leaving 7 bases between them. Germline values: CDR1 WNHNN, CDR2 SYGVQD (reference sequence). This CDR3 has 13 amino acids. CDR3 sequence: CASSQQMNTEAFF. In nucleotides, the CDR3 is TGCGCCAGCAGTCAACAGATGAACACTGAAGCTTTCTTT.

The chain has TRBV5-4 and TRBJ2-7; no clear D gene. V lost 0 bases and J 6 bases, leaving 13 bases between the germline ends. In germline, CDR1 is SGHNT, CDR2 YYREEE (reference sequence). The CDR3 runs 14 residues. The CDR3 loop is CASSLVSHRVEQYF. CDR3 in DNA: TGTGCCAGCAGCTTGGTTTCTCATAGGGTCGAGCAGTACTTC.

This rearrangement joins TRBV3-1 (or the pseudogene TRBV3-2) to TRBJ2-3; the D is unclear. From germline, CDR1 is LGHDT and CDR2 YNNKEL (reference sequence). V was pared by 0 bases and J by 0 bases, with 7 bases between. This CDR3 contains 15 residues. The CDR3: CASSQDRRSTDTQYF. In nucleotides, the CDR3 is TGTGCCAGCAGCCAAGACCGAAGAAGCACAGATACGCAGTATTTT.

This clone was recorded only once. The chain recombines TRBV6-5 with TRBJ1-1, with no clear D. Germline CDR1 is MNHEY and CDR2 is SVGAGI. Trimming took off 4 bases at V and 0 bases at J, with 6 bases between the two ends. CDR3 length: 13 amino acids. CDR3 nucleotide sequence: TGTGCCAGCAGTTCATACTTGAACACTGAAGCTTTCTTT. Translated: CASSSYLNTEAFF.

This clone has just a few counts. The chain joins TRBV4-2 to TRBJ1-2, with unresolved D. Germline lookup yields CDR1 LGHNA and CDR2 YNFKEQ. V was shortened by 0 bases and J by 4 bases, with 12 bases between the two germline ends. CDR3 length: 15 residues. CDR3 DNA sequence: TGTGCCAGCAGCCAAGATTATGTACGAACCTATGGCTACACCTTC. Translation: CASSQDYVRTYGYTF.

The chain is built from TRBV5-8 and TRBJ1-5; no clear D. The V gene lost 0 bases and the J gene lost 5 bases, with 12 bases spanning the gap. Looked up from germline, CDR1 is SGHTS and CDR2 is YDEGEE. The CDR3 consists of 15 residues. The CDR3 bases are TGTGCCAGCAGCTTGGGGCAGGTTATCGATCAGCCCCAGCATTTT. It specifies CASSLGQVIDQPQHF.

The V gene is TRBV19, the J gene TRBJ1-5; D not resolved. From germline, CDR1 is LNHDA and CDR2 SQIVND (reference sequence). V lost 9 bases, J lost 5 bases, and 20 bases lay in between. The CDR3 runs 15 residues. In DNA form, the CDR3 reads TGTGCCAGCCAAATGAAAGTGGGAGGGTATCAGCCCCAGCATTTT. Translation: CASQMKVGGYQPQHF. Variable domain in full (rest from reference TRBV19 and TRBJ1-5): DGGITQSPKYLFRKEGQNVTLSCEQNLNHDAMYWYRQDPGQGLRLIYYSQIVNDFQKGDIAEGYSVSREKKESFPLTVTSAQKNPTAFYLCASQMKVGGYQPQHFGDGTRLSIL.

The genes are TRBV27 and TRBJ1-6, with D possibly matching TRBD1 (6 bases). Germline V gives CDR1 MNHEY, CDR2 SMNVEV (reference sequence). The ends were cut back, 1 base at V and 0 bases at J, with 16 bases in the middle. CDR3 length: 19 residues. The CDR3 sequence is CASSLFSRQVYSYNSPLHF. In nucleotides, the CDR3 is TGTGCCAGCAGTTTATTCTCTCGACAGGTTTACTCCTATAATTCACCCCTCCACTTT.

The chain is built from TRBV24-1 and TRBJ2-5, with 9 bases that match TRBD2. Germline CDR1 reads KGHDR; CDR2 reads SFDVKD. Germline trimming cut 4 bases from V and 5 bases from J; bases unmatched to any gene: 10. The CDR3 is made up of 16 amino acids. CDR3 sequence: CATSDHSGLALETQYF. In DNA, the CDR3 is TGTGCCACCAGTGACCATTCTGGACTAGCGTTGGAGACCCAGTACTTC.

This clone is a singleton in its sample. In DNA, the CDR3 is TGTGCCAGCAGCTTAGGTAAGGCGGGAGCCCTCTACAATGAGCAGTTCTTC. This codes for CASSLGKAGALYNEQFF. This sequence joins TRBV11-2 and TRBJ2-1; TRBD2 matches 7 bases. V lost 1 base to trimming and J lost 3 bases; unmatched junction nucleotides: 9. The CDR3 loop spans 17 amino acids. Germline V lookup: CDR1 SGHAT, CDR2 FQNNGV.

CDR3 amino acids: CASSLWGPSEAFF. The DNA of the CDR3 is TGTGCCAGCAGCTTATGGGGACCGTCTGAAGCTTTCTTT. The chain is built from TRBV7-9 and TRBJ1-1, with D maybe TRBD1 (5 bases). Deletions cut 2 bases from V and 6 bases from J, with 10 bases between. Germline lookup yields CDR1 SEHNR and CDR2 FQNEAQ (reference sequence). This CDR3 is 13 amino acids long. The full variable domain, in which reference TRBV7-9 and TRBJ1-1 provide the parts outside the CDR3, is DTGVSQNPRHKITKRGQNVTFRCDPISEHNRLYWYRQTLGQGPEFLTYFQNEAQLEKSRLLSDRFSAERPKGSFSTLEIQRTEQGDSAMYLCASSLWGPSEAFFGQGTRLTVV.

V is TRBV5-1 and J is TRBJ2-2; 8 positions match TRBD1. CDR3 length: 15 residues. The J segment lost 6 bases and the V segment lost 2 bases, leaving 6 bases of the junction unmatched. The germline V gene encodes CDR1 SGHRS and CDR2 YFSETQ. The CDR3 is CASSLGDRGSGELFF. The CDR3 DNA is TGCGCCAGCAGCTTAGGAGACAGGGGATCCGGGGAGCTGTTTTTT.

This sequence joins TRBV5-6 and TRBJ1-2; 8 positions agree with TRBD1. Trimming at V came to 1 base and at J to 4 bases, leaving 15 bases not matched to a gene. The CDR3 totals 18 residues. Germline-derived CDR1 and CDR2 are SGHDT and YYEEEE. The DNA of the CDR3 is TGTGCCAGCAGCTTGTCGTCGGCAGGGGGCAGTTGGGGCTATGGCTACACCTTC. Amino acid sequence: CASSLSSAGGSWGYGYTF.

V and J are TRBV7-2 and TRBJ1-2, with D possibly being TRBD1 (5 bases). V dropped 1 base and J dropped 7 bases, with 25 bases sitting between them. CDR1 is SGHTA, CDR2 FQGNSA, per germline. The CDR3 runs to 18 residues. Here the CDR3 reads CASSLVGTLANKALGYTF. For the CDR3, the DNA is TGTGCCAGCAGCTTAGTTGGGACCCTTGCGAACAAAGCGCTTGGCTACACCTTC.

This rearrangement joins TRBV27 to TRBJ1-5; D unresolved. The CDR3 runs 12 residues. The germline V gene has CDR1 MNHEY and CDR2 SMNVEV (reference sequence). V lost 6 bases and J 6 bases, leaving 9 bases between the germline ends. The CDR3 DNA sequence: TGTGCCAGCAGCACATACTCTCAGCCCCAGCATTTT. It yields the protein CASSTYSQPQHF.

This chain joins TRBV10-1 and TRBJ1-1, with no clear D. This CDR3 is built from 15 residues. The germline V gene encodes CDR1 WNHNN and CDR2 SYGVQD (reference sequence). The ends were cut back, 0 bases at V and 0 bases at J, with 8 bases in the middle. CDR3 nucleotide sequence: TGCGCCAGCAGTGAGTCGGCGACCCTGAACACTGAAGCTTTCTTT. Amino acids: CASSESATLNTEAFF.

The rearrangement joins TRBV6-5 to TRBJ2-7; no clear D. Germline assignment: CDR1 MNHEY and CDR2 SVGAGI. The CDR3 runs to 14 residues. V lost 2 bases to trimming and J lost 4 bases, with 12 bases between them. DNA of the CDR3: TGTGCCAGCAGTTACGGGGTGGGTGAGTACGAGCAGTACTTC. Translating gives CASSYGVGEYEQYF.

The CDR3 is CASSYSTGVGGEAFF. The DNA for the CDR3 is TGTGCCAGCAGTTACTCGACAGGGGTAGGTGGAGAAGCTTTCTTT. V and J are TRBV6-5 and TRBJ1-1, with 8 bases fitting TRBD1. The CDR3 totals 15 residues. V lost 0 bases to trimming and J lost 8 bases; unmatched junction nucleotides: 8. Germline assignment: CDR1 MNHEY and CDR2 SVGAGI.

The rearrangement links TRBV27 to TRBJ2-7, with D perhaps being TRBD1 or TRBD2 (5 bases each). CDR3 length: 15 amino acids. Trimming took off 0 bases at V and 4 bases at J, with 13 bases between the two ends. CDR1 is MNHEY, CDR2 SMNVEV, per germline (reference sequence). Written as DNA, the CDR3 is TGTGCCAGCAGTTTATCCGGGACCGCCTTATACGAGCAGTACTTC. Translating it yields CASSLSGTALYEQYF.

The chain recombines TRBV18 with TRBJ1-2; D unresolved. V lost 8 bases to trimming and J lost 4 bases, with 11 bases between them. The CDR3 is made up of 12 amino acids. In germline, CDR1 is KGHSH, CDR2 LQKENI. CDR3 loop: CASTHTSYGYTF. As DNA, the CDR3 is TGTGCCAGCACTCATACATCCTATGGCTACACCTTC. Supplemented by reference TRBV18 and TRBJ1-2, the full variable domain reads NAGVMQNPRHLVRRRGQEARLRCSPMKGHSHVYWYRQLPEEGLKFMVYLQKENIIDESGMPKERFSAEFPKEGPSILRIQQVVRGDSAAYFCASTHTSYGYTFGSGTRLTVV.

This clone was seen once. J is TRBJ2-5 and V is TRBV20-1; D not certain. CDR3 length: 11 amino acids. The germline V gene has CDR1 DFQATT and CDR2 SNEGSKA (reference sequence). V lost 0 bases and J 4 bases, leaving 3 bases between the germline ends. CDR3 protein: CSARDRETQYF. In DNA form, the CDR3 reads TGCAGTGCTAGAGATCGAGAGACCCAGTACTTC.

The chain joins TRBV4-1 to TRBJ1-1; TRBD1 matches 7 bases. The CDR3 has 13 residues. Germline trimming cut 8 bases from V and 2 bases from J; bases unmatched to any gene: 5. In germline, CDR1 is MGHRA, CDR2 YSYEKL. The CDR3 spells CASQQGTNTEAFF. CDR3 DNA sequence: TGCGCCAGCCAACAGGGGACCAACACTGAAGCTTTCTTT.

This chain uses TRBV2 with TRBJ1-1, with D uncertain. Germline loops: CDR1 SNHLY, CDR2 FYNNEI. Between the trimmed V and J ends, which lost 9 bases and 0 bases, there was a span of 11 bases. CDR3 length equals 13 residues. CDR3 DNA sequence: TGTGCCAGTTTGCAAGATATGAACACTGAAGCTTTCTTT. It translates to CASLQDMNTEAFF.

The chain recombines TRBV6-4 with TRBJ2-2; D unclear. The CDR3 is 13 amino acids. The V end lost 0 bases, the J end lost 3 bases, and 2 bases lay between the germline ends. The germline V gene has CDR1 MRHNA and CDR2 SNTAGT. The CDR3 reads CASSDSDTGELFF. The CDR3 DNA is TGTGCCAGCAGTGACTCGGACACCGGGGAGCTGTTTTTT.

The chain recombines TRBV19 with TRBJ2-7; D assignment may be TRBD1 or TRBD2 (5 bases each). From germline, CDR1 is LNHDA and CDR2 SQIVND (reference sequence). This CDR3 spans 15 amino acids. Deletions cut 1 base from V and 3 bases from J, with 13 bases between. The chain's CDR3 is CASSIGGDSLYEQYF. The CDR3 DNA sequence: TGTGCCAGTAGTATAGGAGGGGATAGCCTCTACGAGCAGTACTTC.

This chain links TRBV19 with TRBJ1-1; 8 bases are shared with TRBD1. V lost 10 bases to trimming and J lost 1 base; unmatched junction nucleotides: 8. Per germline, CDR1 LNHDA and CDR2 SQIVND (reference sequence). The CDR3 is made up of 14 amino acids. The CDR3, as DNA: TGTGCCACACGAGTAGACAGGGGGAACACTGAAGCTTTCTTT. Protein product: CATRVDRGNTEAFF.

V usage is TRBV27 and J usage is TRBJ2-1, with 8 bases aligning to TRBD2. The junction had 12 bases not matched to a gene; V was cut back by 4 bases and J by 7 bases. The CDR3 spans 16 residues. Germline V gives CDR1 MNHEY, CDR2 SMNVEV (reference sequence). As DNA, the CDR3 is TGTGCCAGCAGTTCCCCAGCGGGAGCAATTTCGAATGAGCAGTTCTTC. It translates to CASSSPAGAISNEQFF.